These 13 T cell receptor beta chains were sequenced from one sample in a study of cytomegalovirus exposure and HLA in healthy donors. Both 60 Vbeta primers and 13 Jbeta primers went into the PCR. The repertoire was sequenced with immunoSEQ multiplex PCR; TCRdb's copy has only in-frame clones and lacks some. The sample carries around 160,000 clones, roughly 77% recorded once. Sequenced material: PBMCs. These receptors were obtained from a male donor in good health and CMV-seronegative.

The chain recombines TRBV2 with TRBJ1-2; TRBD1 is a possible D gene (5 bases). The V gene's germline CDR1 is SNHLY and CDR2 FYNNEI. CDR3 size: 16 residues. V dropped 0 bases and J dropped 4 bases, with 15 bases sitting between them. DNA of the CDR3: TGTGCCAGCAGTGAAGCCCCAGGGAGGGTCGGCTATGGCTACACCTTC. Its translation is CASSEAPGRVGYGYTF.

The V call is TRBV7-9, the J call TRBJ2-3, with 10 bases lining up with TRBD2. The CDR3 extends over 17 amino acids. J was trimmed by 3 bases and V by 4 bases; bases with no gene match: 10. Germline CDR1 and CDR2: SEHNR and FQNEAQ (reference sequence). The CDR3 bases are TGTGCCAGCAGCTCCCCCCCTAGCGGGGGCCCTACAGATACGCAGTATTTT. It encodes CASSSPPSGGPTDTQYF.

The rearrangement uses TRBV9 and TRBJ1-2; possible D gene TRBD1, 5 bases. The V end was cut by 3 bases, the J end by 8 bases, with 17 bases between. The CDR3 has 14 amino acids. Germline V CDR1 and CDR2: SGDLS, YYNGEE. CDR3 residues: CASSGRQGKRGYTF. DNA for the CDR3: TGTGCCAGCAGCGGCAGGCAGGGAAAGAGGGGCTACACCTTC.

The chain is built from TRBV9 and TRBJ1-1; D not certain. The CDR3 sequence is 16 residues long. Trimming left V 4 bases short and J 0 bases short, with 16 bases between. CDR1 and CDR2 from the germline V gene are SGDLS and YYNGEE. Here the CDR3 reads CASSSRGEFMNTEAFF. The CDR3 region has the DNA TGTGCCAGCAGCTCCCGCGGGGAATTCATGAACACTGAAGCTTTCTTT.

The chain joins TRBV9 to TRBJ2-2, with a tentative D call TRBD1 (5 bases). Germline CDR1 and CDR2: SGDLS and YYNGEE. The CDR3 totals 14 residues. V was clipped by 1 base and J by 3 bases, with 7 bases between them. In nucleotides, the CDR3 is TGTGCCAGCAGCGTACAGGGTGACACCGGGGAGCTGTTTTTT. Translated: CASSVQGDTGELFF.

The chain combines TRBV28 with TRBJ1-3, with a tentative D call TRBD1 (5 bases). The CDR3 covers 14 residues. The germline V gene has CDR1 MDHEN and CDR2 SYDVKM. V shed 8 bases and J shed 4 bases, with 15 bases lying between them. The CDR3 loop reads CASYSQGLGNTIYF. The CDR3 nucleotides read TGTGCCAGCTATTCCCAGGGACTCGGAAACACCATATATTTT.

J is TRBJ2-7 and V is TRBV15; 11 bases line up with TRBD1. The germline V gene has CDR1 LNHNV and CDR2 YYDKDF (reference sequence). CDR3 length equals 16 residues. The junction had 6 bases not matched to a gene; V was cut back by 0 bases and J by 5 bases. The CDR3 region is CATSRDSGTGGHEQYF. CDR3 DNA sequence: TGTGCCACCAGCAGAGATTCGGGGACAGGGGGACACGAGCAGTACTTC.

The V call is TRBV7-2, the J call TRBJ1-2; 7 positions match TRBD1. The germline CDR1 and CDR2 sequences are SGHTA and FQGNSA. J was trimmed by 7 bases and V by 5 bases; bases with no gene match: 7. CDR3 size: 13 residues. Here the CDR3 reads CASSQQGSRGYTF. The CDR3 DNA reads as TGTGCCAGCAGCCAACAGGGGAGTCGTGGCTACACCTTC.

The V call is TRBV28, the J call TRBJ2-3, with unresolved D. CDR3 length: 14 amino acids. Trimming cost V 2 bases and J 4 bases, with 10 bases left between them. Germline V CDR1 and CDR2: MDHEN, SYDVKM. The CDR3 reads CASSLERPADTQYF. The CDR3 DNA follows: TGTGCCAGCAGTTTAGAGCGACCCGCAGATACGCAGTATTTT.

The chain carries TRBV9 and TRBJ2-2; TRBD1 agrees at 10 bases. The V and J ends lost 2 bases and 5 bases, in that order; junction bases with no gene match: 3. Germline V lookup: CDR1 SGDLS, CDR2 YYNGEE. The CDR3 extends over 15 amino acids. CDR3 coding DNA: TGTGCCAGCAGCGTTAGGACAGGGGGAACCGGGGAGCTGTTTTTT. This sequence encodes CASSVRTGGTGELFF.

J is TRBJ2-3 and V is TRBV10-3; D might be TRBD1 (6 bases). The germline gives CDR1 ENHRY, CDR2 SYGVKD. This CDR3 region has 14 residues. Trimming cost V 8 bases and J 3 bases, with 15 bases left between them. CDR3 sequence reads: CAIGQGQGTDTQYF. CDR3 DNA sequence: TGTGCCATCGGGCAGGGGCAGGGTACAGATACGCAGTATTTT.

The genes are TRBV13 and TRBJ2-1; 11 nucleotides agree with TRBD2. The junction had 5 bases not matched to a gene; V was cut back by 4 bases and J by 6 bases. The CDR3 extends over 15 amino acids. Germline-derived CDR1 and CDR2 are PRHDT and FYEKMQ (reference sequence). CDR3 protein: CASSYTSGSLNEQFF. The CDR3, as DNA: TGTGCCAGCAGCTATACTAGCGGGAGTCTCAATGAGCAGTTCTTC.

The rearrangement joins TRBV20-1 to TRBJ1-1, with 11 bases matching TRBD1. The CDR3 contains 11 residues. Losses at the gene ends were 6 bases for V and 9 bases for J; bases not matched to a gene: 3. Germline-derived CDR1 and CDR2 are DFQATT and SNEGSKA (reference sequence). This chain's CDR3 is CSARTGGQAFF. DNA for the CDR3: TGCAGTGCGAGGACAGGGGGCCAAGCTTTCTTT.